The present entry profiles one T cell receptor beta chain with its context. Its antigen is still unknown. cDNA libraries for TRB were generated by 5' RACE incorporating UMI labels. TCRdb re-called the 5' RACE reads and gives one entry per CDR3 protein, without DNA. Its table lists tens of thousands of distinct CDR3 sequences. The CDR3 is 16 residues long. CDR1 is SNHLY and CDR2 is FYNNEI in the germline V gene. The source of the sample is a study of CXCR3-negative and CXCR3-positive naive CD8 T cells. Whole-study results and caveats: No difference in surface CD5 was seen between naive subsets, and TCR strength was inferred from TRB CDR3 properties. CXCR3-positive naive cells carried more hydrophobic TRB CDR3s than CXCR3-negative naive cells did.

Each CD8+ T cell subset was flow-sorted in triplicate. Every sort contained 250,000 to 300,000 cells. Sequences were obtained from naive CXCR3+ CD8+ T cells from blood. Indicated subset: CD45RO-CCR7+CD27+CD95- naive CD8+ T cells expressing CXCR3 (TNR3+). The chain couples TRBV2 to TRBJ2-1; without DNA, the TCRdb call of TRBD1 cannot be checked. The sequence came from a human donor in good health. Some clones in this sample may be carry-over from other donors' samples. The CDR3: CASSDPGEGSYNEQFF.